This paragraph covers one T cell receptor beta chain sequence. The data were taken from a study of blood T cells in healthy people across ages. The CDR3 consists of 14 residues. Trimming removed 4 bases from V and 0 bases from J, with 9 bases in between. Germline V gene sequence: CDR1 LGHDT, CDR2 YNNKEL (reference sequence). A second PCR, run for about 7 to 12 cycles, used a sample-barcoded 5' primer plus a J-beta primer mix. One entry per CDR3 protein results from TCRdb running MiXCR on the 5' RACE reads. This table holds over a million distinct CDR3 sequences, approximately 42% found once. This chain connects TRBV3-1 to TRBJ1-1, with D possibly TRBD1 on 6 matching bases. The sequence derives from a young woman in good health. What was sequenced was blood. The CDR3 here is CASSPRQVNTEAFF. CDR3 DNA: TGTGCCAGCAGCCCCCGACAGGTGAACACTGAAGCTTTCTTT.